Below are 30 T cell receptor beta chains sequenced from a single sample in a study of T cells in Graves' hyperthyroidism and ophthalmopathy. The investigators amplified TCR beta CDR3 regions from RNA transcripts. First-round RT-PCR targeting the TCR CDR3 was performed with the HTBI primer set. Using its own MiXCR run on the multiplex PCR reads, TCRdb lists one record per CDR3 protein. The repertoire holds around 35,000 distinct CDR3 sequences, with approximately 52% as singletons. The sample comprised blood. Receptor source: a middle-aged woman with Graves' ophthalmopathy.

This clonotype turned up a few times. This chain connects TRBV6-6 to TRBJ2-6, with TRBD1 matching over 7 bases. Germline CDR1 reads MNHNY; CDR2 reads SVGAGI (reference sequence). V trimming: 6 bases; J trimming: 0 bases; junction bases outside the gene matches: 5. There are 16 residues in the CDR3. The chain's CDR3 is CASRSPGGSGANVLTF. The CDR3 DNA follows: TGTGCCAGCAGGTCACCAGGGGGCTCTGGGGCCAACGTCCTGACTTTC.

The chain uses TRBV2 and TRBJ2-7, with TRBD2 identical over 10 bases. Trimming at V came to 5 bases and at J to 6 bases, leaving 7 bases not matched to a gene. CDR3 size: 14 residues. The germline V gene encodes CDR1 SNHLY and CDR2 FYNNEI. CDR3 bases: TGTGCCAGCAGTCGACCTAGCGGGAGAGGCGAGCAGTACTTC. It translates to CASSRPSGRGEQYF.

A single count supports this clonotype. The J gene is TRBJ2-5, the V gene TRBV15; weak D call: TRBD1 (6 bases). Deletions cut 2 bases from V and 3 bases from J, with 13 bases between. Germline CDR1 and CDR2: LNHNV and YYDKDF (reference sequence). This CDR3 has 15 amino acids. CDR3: CATSRYRAGEETQYF. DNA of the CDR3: TGTGCCACCAGCAGATACAGGGCCGGGGAAGAGACCCAGTACTTC. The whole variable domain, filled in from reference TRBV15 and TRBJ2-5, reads DAMVIQNPRYQVTQFGKPVTLSCSQTLNHNVMYWYQQKSSQAPKLLFHYYDKDFNNEADTPDNFQSRRPNTSFCFLDIRSPGLGDTAMYLCATSRYRAGEETQYFGPGTRLLVL.

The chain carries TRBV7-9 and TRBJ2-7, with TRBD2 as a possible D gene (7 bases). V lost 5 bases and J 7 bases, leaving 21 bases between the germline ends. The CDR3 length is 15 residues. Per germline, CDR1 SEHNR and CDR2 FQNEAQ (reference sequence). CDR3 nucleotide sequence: TGTGCCAGCAGCCAAGCGGGACGGGGGGCTGGGGAGCAGTACTTC. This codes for CASSQAGRGAGEQYF.

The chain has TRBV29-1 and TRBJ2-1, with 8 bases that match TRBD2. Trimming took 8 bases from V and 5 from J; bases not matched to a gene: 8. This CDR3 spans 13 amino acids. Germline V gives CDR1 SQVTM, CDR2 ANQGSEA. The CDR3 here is CSTGLAMDNEQFF. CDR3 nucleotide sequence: TGCAGCACAGGACTAGCCATGGACAATGAGCAGTTCTTC.

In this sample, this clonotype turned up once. This chain's CDR3 is CSARIASEIKETQYEQYF. In DNA, the CDR3 is TGCAGTGCTAGAATCGCTAGCGAGATAAAAGAGACCCAGTACGAGCAGTACTTC. The chain links TRBV20-1 to TRBJ2-7; D possibly corresponds to TRBD2 (6 bases). V lost 2 bases and J lost 4, with 27 bases in between. CDR1 and CDR2 (germline): DFQATT, SNEGSKA (reference sequence). The CDR3 is made up of 18 amino acids.

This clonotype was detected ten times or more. The chain's CDR3 is CASSLARHAYEQYF. The CDR3 nucleotides read TGTGCCAGCAGCTTGGCTAGGCACGCCTACGAGCAGTACTTC. The chain carries TRBV5-8 and TRBJ2-7; D is unclear. The CDR3 runs 14 residues. CDR1 SGHTS and CDR2 YDEGEE come from the germline V gene. Trimming pared 0 bases from V and 2 bases from J, leaving 9 bases between.

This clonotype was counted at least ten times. The CDR3 bases are TGTGCCAGCGGGTCCATCCCCTACGAGCAGTACTTC. Its translation: CASGSIPYEQYF. The rearrangement uses TRBV11-1 and TRBJ2-7; D is uncertain. Trimming took 8 bases from V and 2 from J, leaving 10 bases between them. CDR3 length: 12 residues. Looked up from germline, CDR1 is SGHAT and CDR2 is FQDESV (reference sequence).

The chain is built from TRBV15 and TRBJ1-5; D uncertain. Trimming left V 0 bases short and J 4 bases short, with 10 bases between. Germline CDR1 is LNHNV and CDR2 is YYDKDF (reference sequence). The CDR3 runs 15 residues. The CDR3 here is CATSRDPQGNQPQHF. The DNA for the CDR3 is TGTGCCACCAGCAGAGATCCCCAAGGGAATCAGCCCCAGCATTTT.

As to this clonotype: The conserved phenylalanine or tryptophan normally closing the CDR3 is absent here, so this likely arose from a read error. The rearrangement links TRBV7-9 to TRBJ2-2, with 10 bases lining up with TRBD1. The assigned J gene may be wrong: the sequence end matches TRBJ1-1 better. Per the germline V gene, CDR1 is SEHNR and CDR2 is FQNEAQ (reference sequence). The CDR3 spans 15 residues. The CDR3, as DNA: TGTGCCAGCAGCTTGACAGGGGGCGAACACCGGGGAGCTTTCTCT. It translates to CASSLTGGEHRGAFS.

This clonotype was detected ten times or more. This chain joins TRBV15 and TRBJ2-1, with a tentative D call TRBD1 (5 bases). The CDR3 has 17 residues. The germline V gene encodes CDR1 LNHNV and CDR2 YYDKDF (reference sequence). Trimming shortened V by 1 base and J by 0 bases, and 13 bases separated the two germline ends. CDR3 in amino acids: CATSRGGRRSSYNEQFF. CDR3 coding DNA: TGTGCCACCAGCAGAGGGGGCCGACGTAGCTCCTACAATGAGCAGTTCTTC.

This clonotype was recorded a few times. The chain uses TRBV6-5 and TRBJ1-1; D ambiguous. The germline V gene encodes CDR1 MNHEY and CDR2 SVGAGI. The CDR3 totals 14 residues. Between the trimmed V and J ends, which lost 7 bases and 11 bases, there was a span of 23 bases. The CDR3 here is CASNPGIRGRRAFF. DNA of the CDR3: TGTGCCAGCAACCCAGGCATCCGGGGAAGGCGCGCTTTCTTT.

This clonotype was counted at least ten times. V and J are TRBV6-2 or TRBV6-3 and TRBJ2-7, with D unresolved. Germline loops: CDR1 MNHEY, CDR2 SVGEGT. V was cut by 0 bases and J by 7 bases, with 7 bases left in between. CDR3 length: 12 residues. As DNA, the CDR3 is TGTGCCAGCAGTTACTCCTACGTAGAGCAGTACTTC. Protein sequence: CASSYSYVEQYF.

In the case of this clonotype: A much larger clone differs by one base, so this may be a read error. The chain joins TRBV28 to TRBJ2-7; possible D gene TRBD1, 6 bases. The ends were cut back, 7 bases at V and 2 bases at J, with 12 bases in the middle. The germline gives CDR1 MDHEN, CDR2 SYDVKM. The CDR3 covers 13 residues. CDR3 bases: TGTGCCAGCACGGTACAGGGAGCCTACGAGCAGTACTTC. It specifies CASTVQGAYEQYF.

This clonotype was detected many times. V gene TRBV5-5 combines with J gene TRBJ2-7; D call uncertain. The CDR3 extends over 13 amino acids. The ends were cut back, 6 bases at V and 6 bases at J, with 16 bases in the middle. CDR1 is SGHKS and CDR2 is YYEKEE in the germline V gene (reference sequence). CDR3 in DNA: TGTGCCAGCACCACCGGTCAAGGGTTCGAGCAGTACTTC. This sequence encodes CASTTGQGFEQYF.

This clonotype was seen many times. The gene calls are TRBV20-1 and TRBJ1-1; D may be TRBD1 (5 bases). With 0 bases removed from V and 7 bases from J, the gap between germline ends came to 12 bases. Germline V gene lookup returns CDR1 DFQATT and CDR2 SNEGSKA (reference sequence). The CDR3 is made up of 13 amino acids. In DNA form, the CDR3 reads TGCAGTGCTAGAGACCCCCGACAGATTGAAGCTTTCTTT. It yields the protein CSARDPRQIEAFF.

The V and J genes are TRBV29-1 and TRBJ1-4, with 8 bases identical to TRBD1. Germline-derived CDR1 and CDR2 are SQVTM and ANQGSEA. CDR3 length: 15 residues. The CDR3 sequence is CSVRTGGYTNEKLFF. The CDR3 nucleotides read TGCAGTGTTAGAACAGGGGGGTACACTAATGAAAAACTGTTTTTT.

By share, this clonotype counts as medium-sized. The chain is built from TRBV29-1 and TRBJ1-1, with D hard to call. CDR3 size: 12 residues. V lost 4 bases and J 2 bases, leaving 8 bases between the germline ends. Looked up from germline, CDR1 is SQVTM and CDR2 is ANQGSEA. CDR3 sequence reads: CSVGSGNTEAFF. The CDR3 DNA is TGCAGCGTTGGGTCTGGAAACACTGAAGCTTTCTTT.

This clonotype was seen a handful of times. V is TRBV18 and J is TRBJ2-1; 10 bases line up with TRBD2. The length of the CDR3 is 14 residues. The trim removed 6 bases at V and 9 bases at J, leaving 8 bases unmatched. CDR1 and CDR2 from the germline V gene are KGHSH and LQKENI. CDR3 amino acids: CASSETSGYGEQFF. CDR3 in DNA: TGTGCCAGCTCCGAGACTAGCGGGTACGGTGAGCAGTTCTTC.

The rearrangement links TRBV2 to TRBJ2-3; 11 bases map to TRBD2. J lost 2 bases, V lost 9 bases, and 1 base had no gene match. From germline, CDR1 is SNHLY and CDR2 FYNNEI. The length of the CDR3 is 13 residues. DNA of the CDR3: TGTGCCAGACTAGCGGGGGTCACAGATACGCAGTATTTT. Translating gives CARLAGVTDTQYF.

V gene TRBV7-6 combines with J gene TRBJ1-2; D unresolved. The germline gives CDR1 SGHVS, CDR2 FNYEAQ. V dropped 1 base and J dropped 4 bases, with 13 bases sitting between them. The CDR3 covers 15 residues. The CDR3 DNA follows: TGTGCCAGCAGCTTAGGAAGCCCAAAGACCTATGGCTACACCTTC. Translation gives CASSLGSPKTYGYTF. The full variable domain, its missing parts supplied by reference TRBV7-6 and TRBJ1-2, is GAGVSQSPRYKVTKRGQDVALRCDPISGHVSLYWYRQALGQGPEFLTYFNYEAQQDKSGLPNDRFSAERPEGSISTLTIQRTEQRDSAMYRCASSLGSPKTYGYTFGSGTRLTVV.

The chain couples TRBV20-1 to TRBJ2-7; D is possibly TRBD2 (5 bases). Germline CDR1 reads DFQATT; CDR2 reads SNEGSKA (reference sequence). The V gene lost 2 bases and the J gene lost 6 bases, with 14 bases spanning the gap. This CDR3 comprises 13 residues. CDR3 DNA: TGCAGTGCTAGAATCTCAGGTCGGGGCGAGCAGTACTTC. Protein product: CSARISGRGEQYF.

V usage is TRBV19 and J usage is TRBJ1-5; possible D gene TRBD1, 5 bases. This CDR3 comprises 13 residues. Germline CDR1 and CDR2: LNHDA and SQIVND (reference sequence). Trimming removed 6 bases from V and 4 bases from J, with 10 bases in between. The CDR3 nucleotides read TGTGCCAGTAGCAGGGATGGGAATCAGCCCCAGCATTTT. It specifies CASSRDGNQPQHF.

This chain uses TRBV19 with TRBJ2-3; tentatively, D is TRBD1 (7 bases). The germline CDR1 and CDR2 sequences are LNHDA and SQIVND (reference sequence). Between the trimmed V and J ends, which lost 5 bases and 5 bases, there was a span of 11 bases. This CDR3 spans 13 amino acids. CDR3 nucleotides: TGTGCCAGTAGTGCAGGGGGAGGAGATACGCAGTATTTT. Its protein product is CASSAGGGDTQYF.

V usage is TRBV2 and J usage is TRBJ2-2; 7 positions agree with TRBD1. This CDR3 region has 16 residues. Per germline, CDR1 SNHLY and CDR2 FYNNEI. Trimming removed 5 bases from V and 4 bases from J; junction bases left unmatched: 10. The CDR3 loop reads CASSLLTGVGTGELFF. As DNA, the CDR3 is TGTGCCAGCAGTCTACTAACAGGGGTTGGCACCGGGGAGCTGTTTTTT.

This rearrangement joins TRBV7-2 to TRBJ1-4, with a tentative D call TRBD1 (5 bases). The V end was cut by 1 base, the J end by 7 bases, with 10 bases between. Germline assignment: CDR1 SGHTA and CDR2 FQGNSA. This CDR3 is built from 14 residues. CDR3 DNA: TGTGCCAGCAGCTTAGGGGATGGGGGTGAAAAACTGTTTTTT. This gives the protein CASSLGDGGEKLFF.

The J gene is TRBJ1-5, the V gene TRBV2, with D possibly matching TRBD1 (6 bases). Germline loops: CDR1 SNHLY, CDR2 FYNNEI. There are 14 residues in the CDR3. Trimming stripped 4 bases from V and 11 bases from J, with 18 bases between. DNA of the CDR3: TGTGCCAGCAGTGTAGGACAGTCACAAGAGACCCAGCATTTT. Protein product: CASSVGQSQETQHF.

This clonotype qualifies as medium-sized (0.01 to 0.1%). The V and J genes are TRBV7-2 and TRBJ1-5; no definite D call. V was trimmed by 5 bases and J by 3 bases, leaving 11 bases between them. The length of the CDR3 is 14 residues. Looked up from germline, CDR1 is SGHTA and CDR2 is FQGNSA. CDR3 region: CASSPGRNNQPQHF. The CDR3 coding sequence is TGTGCCAGCAGCCCCGGCAGGAACAATCAGCCCCAGCATTTT.

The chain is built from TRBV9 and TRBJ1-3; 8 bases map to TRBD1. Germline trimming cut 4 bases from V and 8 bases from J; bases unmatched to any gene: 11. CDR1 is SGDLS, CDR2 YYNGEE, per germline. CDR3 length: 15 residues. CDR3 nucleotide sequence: TGTGCCAGCAGCCACGACAGGGGATATGGCTACACCATATATTTT. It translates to CASSHDRGYGYTIYF.

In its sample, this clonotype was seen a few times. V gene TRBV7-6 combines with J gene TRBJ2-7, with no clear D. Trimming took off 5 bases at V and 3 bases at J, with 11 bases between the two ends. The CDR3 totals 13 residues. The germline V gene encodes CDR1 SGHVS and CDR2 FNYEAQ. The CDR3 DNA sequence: TGTGCCAGCAGCCCCGGGCCCAACTACGAGCAGTACTTC. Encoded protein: CASSPGPNYEQYF.